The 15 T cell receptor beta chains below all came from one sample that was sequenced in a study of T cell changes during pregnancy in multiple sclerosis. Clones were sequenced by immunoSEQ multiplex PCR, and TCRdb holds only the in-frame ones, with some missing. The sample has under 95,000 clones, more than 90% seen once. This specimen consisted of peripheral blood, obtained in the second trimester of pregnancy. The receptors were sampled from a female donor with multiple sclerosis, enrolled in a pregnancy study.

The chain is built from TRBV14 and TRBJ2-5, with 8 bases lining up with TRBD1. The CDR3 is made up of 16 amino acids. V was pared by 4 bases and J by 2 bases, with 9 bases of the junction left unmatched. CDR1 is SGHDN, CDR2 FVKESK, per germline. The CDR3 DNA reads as TGTGCCAGCAGCCGCTGGACAGGGAAAGCGCAAGAGACCCAGTACTTC. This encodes CASSRWTGKAQETQYF.

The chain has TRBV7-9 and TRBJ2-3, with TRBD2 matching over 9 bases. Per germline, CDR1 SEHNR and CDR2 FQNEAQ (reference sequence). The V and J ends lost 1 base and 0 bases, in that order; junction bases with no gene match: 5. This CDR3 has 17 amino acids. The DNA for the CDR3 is TGTGCCAGCAGCTTAGGGGCTAGCGGGGATAGCACAGATACGCAGTATTTT. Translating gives CASSLGASGDSTDTQYF.

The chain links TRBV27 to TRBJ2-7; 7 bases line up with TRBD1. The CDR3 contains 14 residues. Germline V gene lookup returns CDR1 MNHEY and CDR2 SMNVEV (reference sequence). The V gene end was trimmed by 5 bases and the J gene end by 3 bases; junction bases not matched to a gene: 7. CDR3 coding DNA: TGTGCCAGCAGTCGTCCGGGACAGATCTACGAGCAGTACTTC. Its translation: CASSRPGQIYEQYF.

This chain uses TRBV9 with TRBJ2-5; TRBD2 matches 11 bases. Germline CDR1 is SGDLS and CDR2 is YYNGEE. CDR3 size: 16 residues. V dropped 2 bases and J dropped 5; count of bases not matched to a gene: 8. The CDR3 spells CASSVDSGRAGETQYF. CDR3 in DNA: TGTGCCAGCAGCGTCGATAGCGGGAGGGCCGGGGAGACCCAGTACTTC. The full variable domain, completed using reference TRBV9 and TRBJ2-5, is DSGVTQTPKHLITATGQRVTLRCSPRSGDLSVYWYQQSLDQGLQFLIQYYNGEERAKGNILERFSAQQFPDLHSELNLSSLELGDSALYFCASSVDSGRAGETQYFGPGTRLLVL.

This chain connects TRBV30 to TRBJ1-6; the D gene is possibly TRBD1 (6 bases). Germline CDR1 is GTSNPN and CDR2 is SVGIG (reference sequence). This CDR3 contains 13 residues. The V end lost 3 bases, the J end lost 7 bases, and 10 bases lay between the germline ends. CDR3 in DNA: TGTGCCTGGAGGGGACAACTCAATTCACCCCTCCACTTT. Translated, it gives CAWRGQLNSPLHF.

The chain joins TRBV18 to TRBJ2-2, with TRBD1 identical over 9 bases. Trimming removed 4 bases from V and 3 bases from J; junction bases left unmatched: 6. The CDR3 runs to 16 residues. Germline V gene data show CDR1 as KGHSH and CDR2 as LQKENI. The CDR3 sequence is CASSLLRQGDTGELFF. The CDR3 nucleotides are TGTGCCAGCTCACTACTAAGACAGGGGGACACCGGGGAGCTGTTTTTT. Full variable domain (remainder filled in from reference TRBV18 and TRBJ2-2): NAGVMQNPRHLVRRRGQEARLRCSPMKGHSHVYWYRQLPEEGLKFMVYLQKENIIDESGMPKERFSAEFPKEGPSILRIQQVVRGDSAAYFCASSLLRQGDTGELFFGEGSRLTVL.

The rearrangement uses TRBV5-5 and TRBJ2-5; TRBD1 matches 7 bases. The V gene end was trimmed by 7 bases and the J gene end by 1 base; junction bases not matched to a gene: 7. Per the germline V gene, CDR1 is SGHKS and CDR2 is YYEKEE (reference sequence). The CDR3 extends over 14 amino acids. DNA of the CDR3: TGTGCCAGCTGGGGACAGCAGATCCAAGAGACCCAGTACTTC. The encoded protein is CASWGQQIQETQYF.

CDR3 nucleotide sequence: TGCGCCAGTGCCACAACCAGCGGGGGTTCCTACGAGCAGTACTTC. Its protein product is CASATTSGGSYEQYF. The chain couples TRBV4-1 to TRBJ2-7, with TRBD2 matching 8 bases. Per the germline V gene, CDR1 is MGHRA and CDR2 is YSYEKL. This CDR3 spans 15 amino acids. The ends lost 9 bases at V and 1 base at J; junction bases unmatched: 11.

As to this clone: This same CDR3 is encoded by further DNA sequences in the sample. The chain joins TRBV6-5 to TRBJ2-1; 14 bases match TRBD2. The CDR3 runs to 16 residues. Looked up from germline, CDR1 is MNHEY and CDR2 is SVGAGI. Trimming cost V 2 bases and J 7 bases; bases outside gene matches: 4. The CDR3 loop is CASSYTGLAGGNEQFF. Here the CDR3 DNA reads TGTGCCAGCAGTTACACAGGACTAGCGGGAGGTAATGAGCAGTTCTTC.

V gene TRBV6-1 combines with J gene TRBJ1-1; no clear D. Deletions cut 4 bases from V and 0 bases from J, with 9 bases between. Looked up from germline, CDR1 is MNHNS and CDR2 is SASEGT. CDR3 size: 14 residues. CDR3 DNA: TGTGCCAGCAGTGGCCACAGCATGAACACTGAAGCTTTCTTT. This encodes CASSGHSMNTEAFF.

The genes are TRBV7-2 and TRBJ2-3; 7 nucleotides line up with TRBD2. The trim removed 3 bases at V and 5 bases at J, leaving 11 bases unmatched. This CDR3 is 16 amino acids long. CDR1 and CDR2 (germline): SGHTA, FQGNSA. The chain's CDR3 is CASSLAGTNVGDTQYF. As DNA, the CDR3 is TGTGCCAGCAGCTTGGCCGGGACTAATGTGGGAGATACGCAGTATTTT.

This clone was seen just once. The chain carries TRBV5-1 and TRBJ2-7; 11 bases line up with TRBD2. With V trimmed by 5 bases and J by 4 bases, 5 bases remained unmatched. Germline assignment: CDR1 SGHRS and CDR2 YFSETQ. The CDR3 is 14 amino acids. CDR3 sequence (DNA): TGCGCCAGCAGGCTAGCGGGAGGACCTTACGAGCAGTACTTC. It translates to CASRLAGGPYEQYF.

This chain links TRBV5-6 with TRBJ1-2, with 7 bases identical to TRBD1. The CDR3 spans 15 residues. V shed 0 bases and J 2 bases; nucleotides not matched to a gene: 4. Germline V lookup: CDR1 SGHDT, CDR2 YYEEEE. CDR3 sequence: CASSLELGQNYGYTF. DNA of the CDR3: TGTGCCAGCAGCTTGGAATTGGGACAGAACTATGGCTACACCTTC.

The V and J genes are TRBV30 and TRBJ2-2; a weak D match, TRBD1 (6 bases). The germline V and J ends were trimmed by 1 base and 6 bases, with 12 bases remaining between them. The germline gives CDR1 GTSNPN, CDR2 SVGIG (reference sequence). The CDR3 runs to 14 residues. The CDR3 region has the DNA TGTGCCTGGAGTGCCACAGGGTACGCCGGGGAGCTGTTTTTT. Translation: CAWSATGYAGELFF. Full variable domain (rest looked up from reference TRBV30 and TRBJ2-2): SQTIHQWPATLVQPVGSPLSLECTVEGTSNPNLYWYRQAAGRGLQLLFYSVGIGQISSEVPQNLSASRPQDRQFILSSKKLLLSDSGFYLCAWSATGYAGELFFGEGSRLTVL.

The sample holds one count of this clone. CDR3 DNA sequence: TGCAGTGCATCGCCTATCACTGAAGCTTTCTTT. The encoded protein is CSASPITEAFF. This chain connects TRBV20-1 to TRBJ1-1; no reliable D call. The germline V gene has CDR1 DFQATT and CDR2 SNEGSKA (reference sequence). The CDR3 runs to 11 residues. With 6 bases removed from V and 4 bases from J, the gap between germline ends came to 9 bases.